Presented here are 32 T cell receptor beta chains from one specimen sequenced in a study of beta chain features in type 1 diabetes. The isolated RNA, all of it, was reverse transcribed, so expressed TCRB transcripts were what got sequenced. Measured with immunoSEQ multiplex PCR; TCRdb has only the in-frame clones, and not every one. The sample lists about 650,000 clones, approximately 13% seen once, with around 0.12% in the top ten. These receptors have no known antigen. Findings of the study overall: Type 1 diabetes patients had TCRB CDR3s that were shorter (moderately but significantly so) in all four CD4+ subsets.

The sequenced material came from naive CD4+ T cells from blood. The source of these receptors is a man aged 25-40 years with type 1 diabetes.

J is TRBJ1-6 and V is TRBV27; 8 bases are a match to TRBD1. Unmatched junction bases numbered 6, after V lost 2 bases and J lost 9 bases. This CDR3 region has 15 residues. The germline CDR1 and CDR2 sequences are MNHEY and SMNVEV (reference sequence). The CDR3 DNA reads as TGTGCCAGCAGTTTAGAAGACAGGGGTGGTTCACCCCTCCACTTT. Protein product: CASSLEDRGGSPLHF.

This clone was observed a handful of times. The chain couples TRBV29-1 to TRBJ2-2; D is unclear. Trimming took off 5 bases at V and 6 bases at J, with 10 bases between the two ends. The germline V gene has CDR1 SQVTM and CDR2 ANQGSEA. This CDR3 has 12 amino acids. The CDR3 loop reads CSVSRRPGELFF. For the CDR3, the DNA is TGCAGCGTTTCTAGAAGGCCCGGGGAGCTGTTTTTT.

In its sample, this clone was seen a few times. The J gene is TRBJ2-5, the V gene TRBV5-5; no definite D call. Germline lookup yields CDR1 SGHKS and CDR2 YYEKEE (reference sequence). The germline V and J ends were trimmed by 0 bases and 5 bases, with 14 bases remaining between them. The CDR3 sequence is 15 residues long. As DNA, the CDR3 is TGTGCCAGCAGCTTGGGACTGCCGAGGACCGAGACCCAGTACTTC. Translation gives CASSLGLPRTETQYF. Full variable domain (rest looked up from reference TRBV5-5 and TRBJ2-5): DAGVTQSPTHLIKTRGQQVTLRCSPISGHKSVSWYQQVLGQGPQFIFQYYEKEERGRGNFPDRFSARQFPNYSSELNVNALLLGDSALYLCASSLGLPRTETQYFGPGTRLLVL.

This clone was detected only a few times. V and J are TRBV9 and TRBJ1-2; 8 bases are a match to TRBD1. The CDR3 runs to 15 residues. CDR1 is SGDLS, CDR2 YYNGEE, per germline. The V and J ends lost 4 bases and 3 bases, in that order; junction bases with no gene match: 8. The CDR3 here is CASSPRWGQDYGYTF. Written as DNA, the CDR3 is TGTGCCAGCAGCCCTCGGTGGGGACAGGACTATGGCTACACCTTC. Based on the CDR3 plus reference TRBV9 and TRBJ1-2, the full variable domain is DSGVTQTPKHLITATGQRVTLRCSPRSGDLSVYWYQQSLDQGLQFLIQYYNGEERAKGNILERFSAQQFPDLHSELNLSSLELGDSALYFCASSPRWGQDYGYTFGSGTRLTVV.

The CDR3 sequence: CSVAPRQGTYGYTF. CDR3 DNA sequence: TGCAGCGTTGCGCCCCGACAGGGGACCTATGGCTACACCTTC. This rearrangement joins TRBV29-1 to TRBJ1-2, with 8 positions matching TRBD1. The CDR3 has 14 residues. Germline CDR1 reads SQVTM; CDR2 reads ANQGSEA. The V gene end was trimmed by 4 bases and the J gene end by 4 bases; junction bases not matched to a gene: 8.

The V call is TRBV9, the J call TRBJ2-2, with 7 nucleotides matching TRBD2. CDR1 is SGDLS, CDR2 YYNGEE, per germline. Trimming took 3 bases from V and 3 from J; bases not matched to a gene: 8. The CDR3 has 16 amino acids. CDR3 DNA: TGTGCCAGCAGCGGCCGGGGAGGGATTCACACCGGGGAGCTGTTTTTT. Translated: CASSGRGGIHTGELFF.

CDR3 loop: CASSFNRGGEQFF. The CDR3, as DNA: TGTGCCAGCAGCTTCAACAGGGGAGGAGAGCAGTTCTTC. V gene TRBV11-2 combines with J gene TRBJ2-1; a weak D match, TRBD1 (7 bases). The CDR3 is 13 residues long. The ends were cut back, 3 bases at V and 10 bases at J, with 13 bases in the middle. Per germline, CDR1 SGHAT and CDR2 FQNNGV.

This clone was observed a handful of times. The V call is TRBV7-3, the J call TRBJ2-2; 7 bases map to TRBD1. V shed 5 bases, J shed 1 base, and the junction held 7 bases outside the gene matches. This CDR3 has 16 amino acids. CDR1 is SGHTA, CDR2 FQGTGA, per germline. CDR3 region: CASSPQGTQNTGELFF. CDR3 sequence (DNA): TGTGCCAGCAGCCCACAGGGGACCCAGAACACCGGGGAGCTGTTTTTT.

The chain employs TRBV7-2 and TRBJ2-4, with D perhaps matching TRBD1 or TRBD2 (6 bases each). The length of the CDR3 is 15 residues. Germline V gives CDR1 SGHTA, CDR2 FQGNSA. The V gene lost 5 bases and the J gene lost 4 bases, with 15 bases spanning the gap. The CDR3: CASSLNTGAKNIQYF. The CDR3 bases are TGTGCCAGCAGCCTGAATACGGGGGCTAAAAACATTCAGTACTTC.

There are a few counts of this clone. This rearrangement joins TRBV7-2 to TRBJ2-2, with D hard to call. The CDR3 contains 12 residues. V was clipped by 3 bases and J by 8 bases, with 7 bases between them. The germline V gene encodes CDR1 SGHTA and CDR2 FQGNSA. CDR3 region: CASSFYGGELFF. DNA of the CDR3: TGTGCCAGCAGCTTCTACGGAGGGGAGCTGTTTTTT.

This chain uses TRBV5-6 with TRBJ1-6; D remains ambiguous. Per the germline V gene, CDR1 is SGHDT and CDR2 is YYEEEE. This CDR3 is built from 17 residues. Trimming took off 1 base at V and 7 bases at J, with 18 bases between the two ends. Here the CDR3 reads CASSLRGTELRNSPLHF. Here the CDR3 DNA reads TGTGCCAGCAGCTTGAGAGGAACCGAACTTCGGAATTCACCCCTCCACTTT.

This clone was seen a handful of times. The chain employs TRBV25-1 and TRBJ1-1; maybe TRBD1 (5 bases). Between the trimmed V and J ends, which lost 2 bases and 7 bases, there was a span of 17 bases. Germline CDR1 MGHDK, CDR2 SYGVNS. This CDR3 has 15 residues. The chain's CDR3 is CASSERGGIISEAFF. CDR3 bases: TGTGCCAGCAGTGAACGGGGCGGAATAATAAGTGAAGCTTTCTTT.

The chain employs TRBV29-1 and TRBJ1-2; 7 nucleotides match TRBD1. CDR3 size: 18 residues. Germline lookup yields CDR1 SQVTM and CDR2 ANQGSEA. The junction had 21 bases not matched to a gene; V was cut back by 1 base and J by 7 bases. The CDR3 sequence: CSVEGLLGRGKGIGGYTF. As DNA, the CDR3 is TGCAGCGTTGAAGGTTTATTAGGCAGGGGGAAGGGAATCGGTGGCTACACCTTC.

The V call is TRBV6-5, the J call TRBJ1-3; D not certain. Trimming shortened V by 0 bases and J by 0 bases, and 6 bases separated the two germline ends. CDR3 length: 15 amino acids. Per germline, CDR1 MNHEY and CDR2 SVGAGI. The CDR3 sequence is CASSYSDSSGNTIYF. CDR3 nucleotides: TGTGCCAGCAGTTACTCGGATAGCTCTGGAAACACCATATATTTT.

This clone was detected a few times. The CDR3 coding sequence is TGTGCCAGCAGTGGCTGGAACAGGGCTCCCTCTGGGGCCAACGTCCTGACTTTC. It is translated as CASSGWNRAPSGANVLTF. This chain links TRBV6-1 with TRBJ2-6; perhaps TRBD1 as D (6 bases). V lost 4 bases and J 0 bases, leaving 16 bases between the germline ends. In germline, CDR1 is MNHNS, CDR2 SASEGT. The length of the CDR3 is 18 residues.

The chain joins TRBV10-3 to TRBJ2-2; perhaps TRBD2 as D (6 bases). This CDR3 comprises 15 residues. Germline values: CDR1 ENHRY, CDR2 SYGVKD. V gave up 7 bases and J gave up 2 bases, with 14 bases separating them. The CDR3 bases are TGTGCCATCACCCCGGGAGCGATTAACACCGGGGAGCTGTTTTTT. Translation: CAITPGAINTGELFF.

The chain combines TRBV7-2 with TRBJ1-2, with 10 bases that match TRBD1. This CDR3 has 14 residues. Germline values: CDR1 SGHTA, CDR2 FQGNSA. Germline trimming cut 5 bases from V and 5 bases from J; bases unmatched to any gene: 5. The CDR3 spells CASSRGQGEYGYTF. The CDR3 DNA sequence: TGTGCCAGCAGCCGCGGACAGGGGGAATATGGCTACACCTTC.

The rearrangement links TRBV7-3 to TRBJ2-7; D gene uncertain. There are 13 residues in the CDR3. Trimming stripped 3 bases from V and 1 base from J, with 7 bases between. Germline CDR1 is SGHTA and CDR2 is FQGTGA. The DNA of the CDR3 is TGTGCCAGCAGCTTCGGTCCTTCCTACGAGCAGTACTTC. Protein product: CASSFGPSYEQYF.

J is TRBJ2-1 and V is TRBV7-9, with a tentative D call TRBD2 (6 bases). Looked up from germline, CDR1 is SEHNR and CDR2 is FQNEAQ (reference sequence). Deletions cut 2 bases from V and 6 bases from J, with 14 bases between. The CDR3 is 15 residues long. CDR3 nucleotide sequence: TGTGCCAGCAGCTTACGCGGGGTGGGGATCAATGAGCAGTTCTTC. Encoded protein: CASSLRGVGINEQFF.

V gene TRBV11-2 combines with J gene TRBJ1-1; no reliable D call. This CDR3 spans 13 amino acids. Between the trimmed V and J ends, which lost 1 base and 6 bases, there was a span of 9 bases. Germline values: CDR1 SGHAT, CDR2 FQNNGV. CDR3 coding DNA: TGTGCCAGCAGCTTAGGATTCCAGCCTGAAGCTTTCTTT. Translation: CASSLGFQPEAFF.

This clone was observed a few times. This sample also contains other DNA sequences that code for the same CDR3. The rearrangement joins TRBV29-1 to TRBJ1-2; D uncertain. Germline V gene sequence: CDR1 SQVTM, CDR2 ANQGSEA. The CDR3 length is 12 residues. The V end was cut by 2 bases, the J end by 2 bases, with 6 bases between. The CDR3 reads CSVETANYGYTF. The CDR3 region has the DNA TGCAGCGTTGAAACTGCAAACTATGGCTACACCTTC.

This chain joins TRBV6-5 and TRBJ2-1; possible D gene TRBD2, 6 bases. V gave up 6 bases and J gave up 10 bases, with 10 bases separating them. Germline CDR1 is MNHEY and CDR2 is SVGAGI. The CDR3 spans 11 residues. CDR3 DNA: TGTGCCAGCAGGGCTCTAGCGGAGCAGTTCTTC. Its translation is CASRALAEQFF.

This clone was observed a few times. The V call is TRBV10-3, the J call TRBJ2-5; D possibly corresponds to TRBD2 (7 bases). This CDR3 region has 13 residues. Germline values: CDR1 ENHRY, CDR2 SYGVKD. V was clipped by 4 bases and J by 4 bases, with 10 bases between them. In nucleotides, the CDR3 is TGTGCCATCAGTGCCCGGGGGGCAGAGACCCAGTACTTC. Translating it yields CAISARGAETQYF.

This rearrangement joins TRBV5-1 to TRBJ1-2, with 8 positions matching TRBD1. Trimming cost V 2 bases and J 5 bases; bases outside gene matches: 11. Germline CDR1 and CDR2: SGHRS and YFSETQ. The CDR3 contains 16 residues. The CDR3 nucleotides are TGCGCCAGCAGCTTAGAGGGACAGGCGCTCGGGTATGGCTACACCTTC. Its translation is CASSLEGQALGYGYTF.

CDR3 DNA: TGTGCCTGGCTCCGGACAGGGGACGGGGGCTACACCTTC. Its protein product is CAWLRTGDGGYTF. This sequence joins TRBV30 and TRBJ1-2, with 9 bases fitting TRBD1. V shed 5 bases and J 8 bases; nucleotides not matched to a gene: 9. CDR3 length equals 13 residues. Per germline, CDR1 GTSNPN and CDR2 SVGIG (reference sequence).

The DNA for the CDR3 is TGTGCCAGCAGCTTCGACAGGGGGATGGGGCAGCCCCAGCATTTT. Protein product: CASSFDRGMGQPQHF. This chain connects TRBV7-2 to TRBJ1-5; TRBD1 agrees at 9 bases. Germline V lookup: CDR1 SGHTA, CDR2 FQGNSA. With 3 bases clipped from V and 7 bases from J, the junction kept 7 bases outside the gene matches. CDR3 length: 15 amino acids.

The chain is built from TRBV7-2 and TRBJ2-1, with TRBD1 matching 9 bases. Germline assignment: CDR1 SGHTA and CDR2 FQGNSA. Unmatched junction bases numbered 11, after V lost 6 bases and J lost 8 bases. The CDR3 contains 15 residues. The CDR3 DNA is TGTGCCAGCAGGGCCGGGACAGGGTTACGCGATGAGCAGTTCTTC. Encoded protein: CASRAGTGLRDEQFF. Looking up the rest from reference TRBV7-2 and TRBJ2-1 gives the full variable domain: GAGVSQSPSNKVTEKGKDVELRCDPISGHTALYWYRQSLGQGLEFLIYFQGNSAPDKSGLPSDRFSAERTGGSVSTLTIQRTQQEDSAVYLCASRAGTGLRDEQFFGPGTRLTVL.

This clone occurred a few times. The chain couples TRBV4-2 to TRBJ2-6, with TRBD1 matching over 8 bases. The CDR3 loop spans 19 amino acids. Germline CDR1 and CDR2: LGHNA and YNFKEQ. The V segment lost 3 bases and the J segment 0 bases; nucleotides outside the gene matches: 10. In nucleotides, the CDR3 is TGTGCCAGCAGCCAGGAGGGACAGGCGCAAAACTCTGGGGCCAACGTCCTGACTTTC. This translates into CASSQEGQAQNSGANVLTF.

This clone has a handful of counts. V gene TRBV9 combines with J gene TRBJ2-7; D is possibly TRBD1 (6 bases). This CDR3 is built from 14 residues. Germline V gene lookup returns CDR1 SGDLS and CDR2 YYNGEE. V dropped 2 bases and J dropped 0 bases, with 9 bases sitting between them. CDR3 in amino acids: CASSVNRDSYEQYF. The CDR3 region has the DNA TGTGCCAGCAGCGTCAACAGGGACTCCTACGAGCAGTACTTC.

The chain couples TRBV4-3 to TRBJ1-2; a possible D gene is TRBD1 (5 bases). CDR3 size: 15 residues. The germline V gene has CDR1 LGHNA and CDR2 YSLEER. The V gene lost 0 bases and the J gene lost 8 bases, with 16 bases spanning the gap. In nucleotides, the CDR3 is TGCGCCAGCAGCCAAGATCTCGCAGGGACTAAGGGCTACACCTTC. This gives the protein CASSQDLAGTKGYTF.

The rearrangement joins TRBV19 to TRBJ2-5, with 7 bases matching TRBD1. Germline V gene sequence: CDR1 LNHDA, CDR2 SQIVND (reference sequence). Trimming removed 9 bases from V and 5 bases from J; junction bases left unmatched: 12. The CDR3 contains 14 residues. The CDR3 DNA is TGTGCCAGCACCGGGACAGCCCAGGGGGAGACCCAGTACTTC. Protein product: CASTGTAQGETQYF.

The V and J genes are TRBV19 and TRBJ2-1; 7 nucleotides match TRBD2. Germline CDR1 is LNHDA and CDR2 is SQIVND (reference sequence). CDR3 length equals 12 residues. With V trimmed by 3 bases and J by 15 bases, 8 bases remained unmatched. CDR3 residues: CASSIRGGPLFF. CDR3 bases: TGTGCCAGTAGTATTAGGGGAGGGCCCCTGTTCTTC.